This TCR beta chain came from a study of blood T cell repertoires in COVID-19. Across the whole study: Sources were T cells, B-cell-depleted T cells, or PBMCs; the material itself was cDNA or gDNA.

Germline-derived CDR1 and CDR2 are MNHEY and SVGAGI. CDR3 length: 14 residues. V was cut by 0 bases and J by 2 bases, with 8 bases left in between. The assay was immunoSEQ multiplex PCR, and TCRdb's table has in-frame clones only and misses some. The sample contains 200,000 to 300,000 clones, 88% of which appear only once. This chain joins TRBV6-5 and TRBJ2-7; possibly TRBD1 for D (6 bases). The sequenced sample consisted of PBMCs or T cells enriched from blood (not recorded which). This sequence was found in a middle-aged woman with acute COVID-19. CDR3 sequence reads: CASSYSQGAYEQYF. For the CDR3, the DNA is TGTGCCAGCAGTTACTCACAGGGAGCCTACGAGCAGTACTTC.